This TCR beta chain emerged from a study of a mutant IDH1 vaccine in newly diagnosed glioma. Study at large: Initiation of the vaccine course occurred 4-6 weeks after radiotherapy alone, or alongside temozolomide cycles. The therapy given earlier, which was standard therapy, consisted of radiotherapy, temozolomide, or both, and most of the patients received both.

Between the trimmed V and J ends, which lost 1 base and 5 bases, there was a span of 7 bases. This CDR3 is built from 12 residues. Germline CDR1 is SGHRS and CDR2 is YFSETQ. In the case of this clone: Its antigen is unknown.

The time point: week 35, safety follow-up. Every vaccination contained 300 ug of the mutant IDH1 20-mer peptide and was paired with topical imiquimod. Data came from immunoSEQ multiplex PCR; TCRdb stores just in-frame clones and leaves some out. The data show 50,000 to 75,000 clones, roughly 74% seen once. The receptor's source is a middle-aged man with glioma. The V and J genes are TRBV5-1 and TRBJ2-7, with a possible D match to TRBD2 (5 bases). The sample consisted of PBMCs, taken from a glioma patient whose treatment included an IDH1 peptide vaccine. The DNA for the CDR3 is TGCGCCAGCAGCTTGTCGGGGAACGAGCAGTACTTC. Translation gives CASSLSGNEQYF.